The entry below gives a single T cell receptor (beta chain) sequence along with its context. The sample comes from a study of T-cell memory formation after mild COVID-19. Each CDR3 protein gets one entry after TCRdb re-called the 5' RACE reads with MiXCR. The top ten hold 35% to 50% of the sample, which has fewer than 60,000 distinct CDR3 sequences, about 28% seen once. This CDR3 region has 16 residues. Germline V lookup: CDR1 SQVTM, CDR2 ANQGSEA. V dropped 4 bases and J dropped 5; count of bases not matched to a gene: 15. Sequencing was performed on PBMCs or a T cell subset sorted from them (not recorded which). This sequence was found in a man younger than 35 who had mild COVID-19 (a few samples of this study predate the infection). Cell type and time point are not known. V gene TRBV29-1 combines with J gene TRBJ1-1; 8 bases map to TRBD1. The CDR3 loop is CSVGGLQGGGSTEAFF. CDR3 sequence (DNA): TGCAGCGTTGGAGGGCTACAGGGGGGCGGGAGTACTGAAGCTTTCTTT.